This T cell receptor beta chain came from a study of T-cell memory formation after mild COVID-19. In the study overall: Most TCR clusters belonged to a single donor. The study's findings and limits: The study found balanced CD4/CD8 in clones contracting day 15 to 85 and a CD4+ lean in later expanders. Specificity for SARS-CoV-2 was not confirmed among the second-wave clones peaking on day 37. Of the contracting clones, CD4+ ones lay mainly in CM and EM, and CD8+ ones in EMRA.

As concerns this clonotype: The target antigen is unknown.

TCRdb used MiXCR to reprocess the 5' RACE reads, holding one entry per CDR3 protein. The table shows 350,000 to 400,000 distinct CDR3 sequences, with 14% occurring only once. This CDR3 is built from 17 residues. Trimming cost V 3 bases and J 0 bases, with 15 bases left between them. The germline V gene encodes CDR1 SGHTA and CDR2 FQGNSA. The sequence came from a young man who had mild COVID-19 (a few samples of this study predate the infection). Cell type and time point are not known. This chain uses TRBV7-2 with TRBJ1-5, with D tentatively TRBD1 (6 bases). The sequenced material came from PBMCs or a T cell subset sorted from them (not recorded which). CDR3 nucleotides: TGTGCCAGCAGCTTCGGGACACCGGGAGGTAGCAATCAGCCCCAGCATTTT. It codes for CASSFGTPGGSNQPQHF.